These 2 T cell receptor beta chains were all obtained from the same sample, sequenced in a study of identical twins. TCRdb called the 5' RACE reads again in MiXCR, with one record for every CDR3 protein. This table holds about 200,000 distinct CDR3 sequences, around 6.5% found once. The data also belong to a second study, concerning T cells expressing NK-cell markers.

The material sequenced was CD8+ T cells sorted from blood. The receptors derive from a woman under 30 in good health.

This clonotype was counted ten times or more. The CDR3 reads CASSPNPGTASYEQYF. DNA of the CDR3: TGTGCCAGCAGCCCGAACCCCGGGACAGCAAGCTACGAGCAGTACTTC. This sequence joins TRBV3-1 and TRBJ2-7; 7 bases align to TRBD1. The CDR3 extends over 16 amino acids. Germline V gene sequence: CDR1 LGHDT, CDR2 YNNKEL (reference sequence). J lost 3 bases, V lost 4 bases, and 12 bases had no gene match.

The rearrangement joins TRBV9 to TRBJ2-7; 7 nucleotides align to TRBD2. Germline V gene data show CDR1 as SGDLS and CDR2 as YYNGEE. Trimming at V came to 4 bases and at J to 3 bases, leaving 4 bases not matched to a gene. This CDR3 has 13 amino acids. Here the CDR3 reads CASSPSGDYEQYF. The CDR3 DNA reads TGTGCCAGCAGCCCCAGCGGGGACTACGAGCAGTACTTC. The whole variable domain, remainder taken from reference TRBV9 and TRBJ2-7, is DSGVTQTPKHLITATGQRVTLRCSPRSGDLSVYWYQQSLDQGLQFLIQYYNGEERAKGNILERFSAQQFPDLHSELNLSSLELGDSALYFCASSPSGDYEQYFGPGTRLTVT.